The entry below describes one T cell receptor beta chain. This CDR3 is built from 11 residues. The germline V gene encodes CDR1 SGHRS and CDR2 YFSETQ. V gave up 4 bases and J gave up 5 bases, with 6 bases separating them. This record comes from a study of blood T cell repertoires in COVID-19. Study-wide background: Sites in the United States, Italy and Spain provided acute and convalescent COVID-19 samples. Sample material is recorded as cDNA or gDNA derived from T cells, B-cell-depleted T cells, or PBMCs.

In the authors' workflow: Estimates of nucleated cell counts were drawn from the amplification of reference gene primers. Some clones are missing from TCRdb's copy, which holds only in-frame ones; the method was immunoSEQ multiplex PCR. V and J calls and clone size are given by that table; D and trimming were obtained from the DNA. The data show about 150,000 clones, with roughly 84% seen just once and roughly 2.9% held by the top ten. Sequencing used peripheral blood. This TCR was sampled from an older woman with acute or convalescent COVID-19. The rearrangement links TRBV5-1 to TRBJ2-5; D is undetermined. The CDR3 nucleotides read TGCGCCAGCAGCGCGTTGGAGACCCAGTACTTC. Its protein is CASSALETQYF. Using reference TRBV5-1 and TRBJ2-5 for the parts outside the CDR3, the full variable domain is KAGVTQTPRYLIKTRGQQVTLSCSPISGHRSVSWYQQTPGQGLQFLFEYFSETQRNKGNFPGRFSGRQFSNSRSEMNVSTLELGDSALYLCASSALETQYFGPGTRLLVL.